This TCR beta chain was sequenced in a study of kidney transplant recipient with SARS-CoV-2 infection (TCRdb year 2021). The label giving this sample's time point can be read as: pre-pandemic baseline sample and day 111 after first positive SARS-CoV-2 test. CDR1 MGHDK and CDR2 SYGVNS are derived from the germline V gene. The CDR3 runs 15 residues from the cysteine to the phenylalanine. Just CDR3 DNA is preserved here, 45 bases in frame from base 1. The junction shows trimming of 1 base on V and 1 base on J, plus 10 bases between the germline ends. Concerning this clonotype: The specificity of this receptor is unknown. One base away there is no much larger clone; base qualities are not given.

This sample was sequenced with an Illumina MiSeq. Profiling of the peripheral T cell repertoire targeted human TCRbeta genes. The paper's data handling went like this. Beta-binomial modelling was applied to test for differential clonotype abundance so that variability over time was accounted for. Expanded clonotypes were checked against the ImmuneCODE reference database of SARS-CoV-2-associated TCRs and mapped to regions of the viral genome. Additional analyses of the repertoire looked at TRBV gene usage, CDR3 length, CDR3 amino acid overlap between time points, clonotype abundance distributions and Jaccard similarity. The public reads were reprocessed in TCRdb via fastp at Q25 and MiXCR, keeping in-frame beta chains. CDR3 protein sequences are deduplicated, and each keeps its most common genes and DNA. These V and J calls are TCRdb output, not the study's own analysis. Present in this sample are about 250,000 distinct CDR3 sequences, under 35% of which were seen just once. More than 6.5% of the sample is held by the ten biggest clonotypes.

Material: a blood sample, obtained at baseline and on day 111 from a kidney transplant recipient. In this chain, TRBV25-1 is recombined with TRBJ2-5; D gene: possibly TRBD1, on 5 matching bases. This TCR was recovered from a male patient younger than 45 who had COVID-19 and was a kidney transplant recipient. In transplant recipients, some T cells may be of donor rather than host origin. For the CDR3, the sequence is CASSEFDRPQETQYF. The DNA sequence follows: TGTGCCAGCAGTGAATTTGACAGACCCCAAGAGACCCAGTACTTC.